The 16 T cell receptor beta chains below were found in one sample sequenced in a study of blood T cells in healthy people across ages. PCR was performed a second time for roughly 7 to 12 cycles using a sample-barcoded 5' primer and a J-beta primer mix. MiXCR was run by TCRdb on the 5' RACE reads, yielding one entry per CDR3 protein. The repertoire holds about 640,000 distinct CDR3 sequences, around 31% seen once, with 15% to 19% in the top ten. The sample comprised blood. The receptors were gathered from a woman aged 80 or older in good health.

The chain employs TRBV10-3 and TRBJ2-5; possibly TRBD1 for D (6 bases). Germline CDR1 reads ENHRY; CDR2 reads SYGVKD. This CDR3 region has 20 residues. The CDR3 region has the DNA TGTACCACCTGTTTTCCCCTAGGGGGACCCGGGACCGCGCGAGGAGAGACCCAGTACTTC. It specifies CTTCFPLGGPGTARGETQYF.

This clonotype was recorded many times. The genes are TRBV30 and TRBJ1-2; tentative D call: TRBD1 (6 bases). The CDR3 runs 13 residues. The V end was cut by 4 bases, the J end by 3 bases, with 12 bases between. Germline CDR1 reads GTSNPN; CDR2 reads SVGIG (reference sequence). The CDR3 DNA reads as TGTGCCTGGACGAGGGGGACGGACTATGGCTACACCTTC. Translation: CAWTRGTDYGYTF.

The chain is built from TRBV30 and TRBJ2-3; possibly TRBD2 for D (6 bases). Germline V lookup: CDR1 GTSNPN, CDR2 SVGIG (reference sequence). The CDR3 sequence is 15 residues long. V lost 4 bases, J lost 1 base, and 15 bases lay in between. The CDR3 here is CAWTQLAVGTDTQYF. CDR3 DNA sequence: TGTGCCTGGACCCAATTAGCGGTGGGCACAGATACGCAGTATTTT.

This clonotype showed up many times. The V and J genes are TRBV2 and TRBJ2-1; the D gene is possibly TRBD1 (6 bases). The CDR3 is made up of 15 amino acids. V was trimmed by 8 bases and J by 0 bases, leaving 14 bases between them. Germline V CDR1 and CDR2: SNHLY, FYNNEI. CDR3 nucleotide sequence: TGTGCCAGCTGTGGGCAGGGGAACTCCTACAATGAGCAGTTCTTC. This encodes CASCGQGNSYNEQFF.

This clonotype has more than one count but fewer than ten. The rearrangement links TRBV5-1 to TRBJ1-1; TRBD1 aligns across 9 bases. CDR1 is SGHRS and CDR2 is YFSETQ in the germline V gene. Trimming took 4 bases from V and 11 from J; bases not matched to a gene: 15. The CDR3 spans 15 residues. Here the CDR3 DNA reads TGCGCCAGCAGCCCGCCGGGACAGGGAAGATCGAAGGCTTTCTTT. Amino acids: CASSPPGQGRSKAFF.

DNA of the CDR3: TGCGCCAGCAGCCAGCAAAGAGGGGGGACCTCCTACGAGCAGTACTTC. The encoded protein is CASSQQRGGTSYEQYF. The V call is TRBV5-1, the J call TRBJ2-7, with D possibly called TRBD1 or TRBD2 (6 bases each). CDR1 and CDR2 (germline): SGHRS, YFSETQ. Trimming pared 4 bases from V and 0 bases from J, leaving 17 bases between. This CDR3 contains 16 residues.

Note on this clonotype: This may be a read error, as it is one base from a much larger clone. This rearrangement joins TRBV28 to TRBJ2-1, with TRBD2 matching 10 bases. The J call may be faulty, since TRBJ2-7 better matches the DNA end. The CDR3 extends over 19 amino acids. Germline CDR1 MDHEN, CDR2 SYDVKM. CDR3 nucleotide sequence: TGTGCCAGCAGTTCCCTTACAGTTAGCGGGGGGCGATCCTACAATGAGCAGTACTTC. Residues: CASSSLTVSGGRSYNEQYF.

The chain carries TRBV20-1 and TRBJ1-5, with D tentatively TRBD1 (5 bases). Germline V gene data show CDR1 as DFQATT and CDR2 as SNEGSKA (reference sequence). Trimming cost V 3 bases and J 0 bases, with 21 bases left between them. This CDR3 region has 18 residues. CDR3 sequence reads: CSARGMGRGAYSNQPQHF. The CDR3 DNA follows: TGCAGTGCTAGGGGAATGGGACGGGGAGCCTATAGCAATCAGCCCCAGCATTTT.

Comments on this clonotype: This may be a read error, as it is one base from a much larger clone. This chain connects TRBV5-6 to TRBJ2-7; 7 nucleotides match TRBD1. Germline-derived CDR1 and CDR2 are SGHDT and YYEEEE. The length of the CDR3 is 15 residues. V dropped 8 bases and J dropped 0; count of bases not matched to a gene: 11. In nucleotides, the CDR3 is TGTGCCAGTGCCAAGATCGGGACAGCCTCCTACGAGCAGTACTTC. Protein: CASAKIGTASYEQYF. Filled out from reference TRBV5-6 and TRBJ2-7, the complete variable domain reads DAGVTQSPTHLIKTRGQQVTLRCSPKSGHDTVSWYQQALGQGPQFIFQYYEEEERQRGNFPDRFSGHQFPNYSSELNVNALLLGDSALYLCASAKIGTASYEQYFGPGTRLTVT.

Details on this clonotype: This sequence may be a read error, since a much larger clone differs from it by one base. This chain links TRBV5-1 with TRBJ2-5; D is unresolved. V was shortened by 3 bases and J by 2 bases, with 8 bases between the two germline ends. CDR3 size: 13 residues. Germline CDR1 and CDR2: SGHRS and YFSETQ. CDR3 DNA sequence: TGCGCCAGCAGCTCCAAAAGGCAAGAGACCCAGTACTTC. It translates to CASSSKRQETQYF.

Regarding this clonotype: A read error is possible here, since a much larger clone lies one base away. The rearrangement uses TRBV6-2 or TRBV6-3 and TRBJ2-5; a possible D gene is TRBD2 (6 bases). The germline V gene has CDR1 MNHEY and CDR2 SVGEGT. This CDR3 region has 16 residues. CDR3 sequence: CARSYSPTRRQETQYF. CDR3 DNA: TGTGCCCGCAGTTACTCCCCGACTAGACGACAAGAGACCCAGTACTTC.

In this sample, this clonotype turned up many times. The rearrangement uses TRBV7-2 and TRBJ2-3; the match to TRBD1 covers 10 bases. The CDR3 is made up of 15 amino acids. J was trimmed by 6 bases and V by 6 bases; bases with no gene match: 9. The germline CDR1 and CDR2 sequences are SGHTA and FQGNSA. CDR3 protein: CASRLDRGWADTQYF. The DNA for the CDR3 is TGTGCCAGCAGGTTGGACAGGGGGTGGGCCGATACGCAGTATTTT.

The chain is built from TRBV14 and TRBJ1-1, with no clear D. The V gene lost 4 bases and the J gene lost 2 bases, with 11 bases spanning the gap. Germline V gives CDR1 SGHDN, CDR2 FVKESK. The CDR3 contains 14 residues. The CDR3 loop reads CASSLQYPNTEAFF. CDR3 in DNA: TGTGCCAGCAGCCTACAATATCCAAACACTGAAGCTTTCTTT.

This sequence joins TRBV5-1 and TRBJ1-1; maybe TRBD1 (5 bases). Trimming removed 6 bases from V and 6 bases from J, with 9 bases in between. The CDR3 loop spans 11 amino acids. Looked up from germline, CDR1 is SGHRS and CDR2 is YFSETQ. The CDR3 sequence: CASTQEPEAFF. DNA of the CDR3: TGCGCCAGCACACAGGAACCTGAAGCTTTCTTT. The complete variable domain, with remaining parts taken from reference TRBV5-1 and TRBJ1-1, reads KAGVTQTPRYLIKTRGQQVTLSCSPISGHRSVSWYQQTPGQGLQFLFEYFSETQRNKGNFPGRFSGRQFSNSRSEMNVSTLELGDSALYLCASTQEPEAFFGQGTRLTVV.

In its sample, this clonotype was seen many times. The chain couples TRBV2 to TRBJ2-4, with 8 positions matching TRBD1. J was trimmed by 6 bases and V by 4 bases; bases with no gene match: 2. This CDR3 is built from 13 residues. Germline V gene data show CDR1 as SNHLY and CDR2 as FYNNEI. The CDR3 DNA follows: TGTGCCAGCAGTGTGGGGACAGGAAACATTCAGTACTTC. Translation gives CASSVGTGNIQYF.

This clonotype was seen ten or more times. V and J are TRBV24-1 and TRBJ2-3; D not resolved. The CDR3 is 13 residues long. In germline, CDR1 is KGHDR, CDR2 SFDVKD. With 4 bases removed from V and 2 bases from J, the gap between germline ends came to 6 bases. In nucleotides, the CDR3 is TGTGCCACCAGTGACGTATCCACAGATACGCAGTATTTT. This sequence encodes CATSDVSTDTQYF.